This T cell receptor (beta chain) was captured in a study of human T cells and chemical hapten exposure. This CDR3 spans 13 amino acids. Trimming left V 8 bases short and J 0 bases short, with 9 bases between. CDR1 MDHEN and CDR2 SYDVKM come from the germline V gene. The library tagged each cDNA molecule with unique molecular identifiers. TCRdb independently ran MiXCR on the RACE reads; one entry per CDR3 protein. The table records more than 300,000 distinct CDR3 sequences, 5.5% of them present only once. Time point: pre-sensitization, week 0. Treatment defined: therapeutic diphenylcyclopropenone sensitization with weekly scalp DPC.

This chain connects TRBV28 to TRBJ2-3; no firm D call. Source: whole blood, taken in connection with sensitization to the hapten diphenylcyclopropenone (DPC). The clonotype was recovered from a woman between 18 and 29 years old with alopecia areata. Some clones in this sample may be carry-over from other donors' samples. The CDR3 is CASGYGSTDTQYF. CDR3 DNA: TGTGCCAGCGGATACGGAAGCACAGATACGCAGTATTTT.